The clone carrying this TCR beta chain turned up a few times. Antigen unknown. The sample originates from a study of a mutant IDH1 vaccine in newly diagnosed glioma. Study summary: Once 4-6 weeks had passed after radiotherapy alone, vaccination started, or it started with temozolomide cycles.

From germline, CDR1 is ENHRY and CDR2 SYGVKD. The CDR3 is 13 residues long. V was shortened by 7 bases and J by 2 bases, with 8 bases between the two germline ends. The protocol was immunoSEQ multiplex PCR, while the TCRdb copy is restricted to in-frame clones and leaves out a portion. The sample consists of 100,000 to 150,000 clones, about 80% of them appearing once. Specified time point: week 11, during vaccination. Each dose delivered 300 ug of mutant IDH1 20-mer peptide subcutaneously with imiquimod. Donors harbored newly found WHO grade 3 or 4 IDH1-mutant, ATRX-lost astrocytomas. Study-wide results and limits: Variations in leading peripheral T cell clonotypes appeared to have no connection with pseudoprogression. Immune responses induced by vaccination arose in just under 95% of the patients.

The starting material was PBMCs, obtained from a glioma patient whose treatment included an IDH1 peptide vaccine. The V gene is TRBV10-3, the J gene TRBJ1-4; D not resolved. The origin of this receptor is a middle-aged man with glioma. The CDR3 bases are TGTGCCATCAAGCCCGGGACTAATGAAAAACTGTTTTTT. Protein: CAIKPGTNEKLFF.